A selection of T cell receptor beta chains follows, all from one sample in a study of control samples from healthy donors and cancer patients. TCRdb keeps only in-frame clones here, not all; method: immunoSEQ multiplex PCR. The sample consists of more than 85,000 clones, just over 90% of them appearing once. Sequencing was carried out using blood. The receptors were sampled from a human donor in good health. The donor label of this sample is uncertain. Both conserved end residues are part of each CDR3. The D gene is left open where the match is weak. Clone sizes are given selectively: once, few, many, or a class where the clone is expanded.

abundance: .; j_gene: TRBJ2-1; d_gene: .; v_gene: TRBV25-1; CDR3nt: TGTGCCAGCAGTGAAGGGGGCAGGGAAAATGAGCAGTTCTTC; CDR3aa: CASSEGGRENEQFF
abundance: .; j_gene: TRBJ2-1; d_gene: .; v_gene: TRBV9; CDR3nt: TGTGCCAGCAGCCTAATCCCGGGACTGTCAACTGAGCAGTTCTTC; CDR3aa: CASSLIPGLSTEQFF
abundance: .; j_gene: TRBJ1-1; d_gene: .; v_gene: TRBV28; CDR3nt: TGTGCCAGCACCCCACCCGGCAGCGGATTAGGGGAAGCTTTCTTT; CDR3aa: CASTPPGSGLGEAFF
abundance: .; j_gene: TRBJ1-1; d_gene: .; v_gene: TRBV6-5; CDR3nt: TGTGCCAGCAGGCGGAGCGATAACACTGAAGCTTTCTTT; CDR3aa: CASRRSDNTEAFF
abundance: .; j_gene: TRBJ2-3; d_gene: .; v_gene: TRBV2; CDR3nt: TGTGCCAGTTGTGCGACTCACACAGATACGCAGTATTTT; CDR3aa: CASCATHTDTQYF
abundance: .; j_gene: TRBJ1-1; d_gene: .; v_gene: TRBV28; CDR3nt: TGTGCCAGCAGTTTAGGGCGGAACACTGAAGCTTTCTTT; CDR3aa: CASSLGRNTEAFF
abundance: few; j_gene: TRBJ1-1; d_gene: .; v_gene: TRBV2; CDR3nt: TGTGCCAGCAGCCAAAAGGGAACTGAAGCTTTCTTT; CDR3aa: CASSQKGTEAFF
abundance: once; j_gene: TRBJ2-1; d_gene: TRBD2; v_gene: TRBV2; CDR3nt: TGTGCCAGCAGCGGGGGGGGGCACTCCTACAATGAGCAGTTCTTC; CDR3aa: CASSGGGHSYNEQFF
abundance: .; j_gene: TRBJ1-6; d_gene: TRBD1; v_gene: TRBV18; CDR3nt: TGTGCCAGCTCTTCCGGGACAGATTCACCCCTCCACTTT; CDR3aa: CASSSGTDSPLHF
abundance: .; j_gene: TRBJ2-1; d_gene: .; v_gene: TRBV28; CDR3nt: TGTGCCAGCAGGTCTACTAGGCCCCAGGCCAATGAGCAGTTCTTC; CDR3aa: CASRSTRPQANEQFF
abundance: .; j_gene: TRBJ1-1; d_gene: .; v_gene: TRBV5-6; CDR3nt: TGTGCCAGCAGCCCCGCAGGGCGGGGCACTGAAGCTTTCTTT; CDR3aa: CASSPAGRGTEAFF
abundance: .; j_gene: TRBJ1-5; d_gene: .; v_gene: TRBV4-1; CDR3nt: TGCGCCAGCAGCCAATACAGGGACGATGGCAATCAGCCCCAGCATTTT; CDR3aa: CASSQYRDDGNQPQHF
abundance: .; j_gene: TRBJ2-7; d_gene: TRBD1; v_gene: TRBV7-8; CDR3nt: TGTGCCAGCAGTGAAGCGCCGGGACAGGTGTACGAGCAGTACTTC; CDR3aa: CASSEAPGQVYEQYF
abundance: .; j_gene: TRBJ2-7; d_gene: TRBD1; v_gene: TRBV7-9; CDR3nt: TGTGCCAGCAGCTTAGGGCAGGGGGTCTACGAGCAGTACTTC; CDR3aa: CASSLGQGVYEQYF
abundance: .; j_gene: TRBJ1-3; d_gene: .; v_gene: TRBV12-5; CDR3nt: TGTGCTAGTGGTCTTGGCACGTTTTCGACTACCATATATTTT; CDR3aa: CASGLGTFSTTIYF
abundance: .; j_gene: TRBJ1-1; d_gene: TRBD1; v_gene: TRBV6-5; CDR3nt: TGTGCCAGCAGGGACAGGAGGAACACTGAAGCTTTCTTT; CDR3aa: CASRDRRNTEAFF
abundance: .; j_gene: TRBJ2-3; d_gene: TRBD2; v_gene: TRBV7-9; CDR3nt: TGTGCCAGCACCTCGCTAGCGGGGGGTTTCACAGATACGCAGTATTTT; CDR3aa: CASTSLAGGFTDTQYF
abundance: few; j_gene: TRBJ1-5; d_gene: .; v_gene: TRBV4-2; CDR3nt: TGTGCCAGCAGCCAAGATCCCACGGTAGGAGCAGATAGCAATCAGCCCCAGCATTTT; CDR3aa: CASSQDPTVGADSNQPQHF
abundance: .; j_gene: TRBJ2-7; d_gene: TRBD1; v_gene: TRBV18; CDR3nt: TGTGCCAGCTCATCCCGGGACAGGGGGGACGAGCAGTACTTC; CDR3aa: CASSSRDRGDEQYF
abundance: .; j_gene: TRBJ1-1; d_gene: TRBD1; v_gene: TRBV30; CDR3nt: TGTGCCTGGAGTGTGTATCGGACAGGGGGCTCTGAAGCTTTCTTT; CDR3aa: CAWSVYRTGGSEAFF
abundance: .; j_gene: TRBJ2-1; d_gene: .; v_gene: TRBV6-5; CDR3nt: TGTGCCGCCGGGCGGTATGAGCAGTTCTTC; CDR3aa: CAAGRYEQFF
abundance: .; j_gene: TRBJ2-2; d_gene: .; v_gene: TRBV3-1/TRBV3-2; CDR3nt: TGTGCCAGCAGCCCCCTGGGGGGCAACACCGGGGAGCTGTTTTTT; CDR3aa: CASSPLGGNTGELFF
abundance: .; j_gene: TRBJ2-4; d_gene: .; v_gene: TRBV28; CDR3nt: TGTGCCAGCAGTTTAGTCGCTCCGACCAAAAACATTCAGTACTTC; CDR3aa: CASSLVAPTKNIQYF
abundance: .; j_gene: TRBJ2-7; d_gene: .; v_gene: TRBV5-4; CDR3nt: TGTGCCAGCAGCTCTCCGACAGGTTCCTACGAGCAGTACTTC; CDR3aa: CASSSPTGSYEQYF
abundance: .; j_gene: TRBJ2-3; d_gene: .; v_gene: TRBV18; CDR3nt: TGTGCCAGCTCACAGACAGGAGCAGATACGCAGTATTTT; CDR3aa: CASSQTGADTQYF
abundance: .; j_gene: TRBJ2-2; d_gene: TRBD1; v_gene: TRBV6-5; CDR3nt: TGTGCCAGCAGTTACGGGGTGAGGGGGCGGCCCGGGGAGCTGTTTTTT; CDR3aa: CASSYGVRGRPGELFF
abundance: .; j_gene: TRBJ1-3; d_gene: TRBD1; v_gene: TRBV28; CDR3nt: TGTGCCAGCAGTTCGGGACAGGGTGGAAACACCATATATTTT; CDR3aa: CASSSGQGGNTIYF
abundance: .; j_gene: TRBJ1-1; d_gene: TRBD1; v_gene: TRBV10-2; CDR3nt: TGCGCCGTTTCGACAGGGGGCGTCACTGAAGCTTTCTTT; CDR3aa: CAVSTGGVTEAFF
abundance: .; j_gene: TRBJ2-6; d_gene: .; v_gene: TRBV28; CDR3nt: TGTGCCAGCACGTCAGGGCTGGCTGGGGCCAACGTCCTGACTTTC; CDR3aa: CASTSGLAGANVLTF
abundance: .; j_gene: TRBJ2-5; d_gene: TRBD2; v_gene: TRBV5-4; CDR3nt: TGTGCCAGCAGCTTGGTTGCGGGGGGCCAAGAGACCCAGTACTTC; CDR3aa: CASSLVAGGQETQYF
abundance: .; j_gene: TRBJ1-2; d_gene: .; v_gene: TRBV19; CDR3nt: TGTGCCAGTATGTTTCGGGGGGCCTCGGATGGCTACACCTTC; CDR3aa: CASMFRGASDGYTF
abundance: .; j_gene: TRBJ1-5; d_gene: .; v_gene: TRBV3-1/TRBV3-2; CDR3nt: TGTGCCAGCAGCCAGGACACGGGCCCTCGCTGGCCCCAGCATTTT; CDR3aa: CASSQDTGPRWPQHF
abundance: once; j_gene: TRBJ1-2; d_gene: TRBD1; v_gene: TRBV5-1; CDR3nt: TGCGCCAGCAGCTCTGTCGGACAGGGGAGCTATGGCTACACCTTC; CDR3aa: CASSSVGQGSYGYTF
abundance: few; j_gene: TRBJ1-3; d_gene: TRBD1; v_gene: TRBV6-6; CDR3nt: TGTGCCAGCAGTACAGGGGCTGGAAACACCATATATTTT; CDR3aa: CASSTGAGNTIYF
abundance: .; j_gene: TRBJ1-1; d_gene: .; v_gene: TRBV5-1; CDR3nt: TGCGCCAGCAGCCCACCCGGTACAAGCACTGAAGCTTTCTTT; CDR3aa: CASSPPGTSTEAFF
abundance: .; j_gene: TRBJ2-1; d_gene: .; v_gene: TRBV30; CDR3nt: TGTGCCTGGGACGCGAGCTCCTACAATGAGCAGTTCTTC; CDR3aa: CAWDASSYNEQFF
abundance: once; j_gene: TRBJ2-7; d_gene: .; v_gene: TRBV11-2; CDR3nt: TGTGCCAGCAGTCAATATTACGAGCAGTACTTC; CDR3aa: CASSQYYEQYF
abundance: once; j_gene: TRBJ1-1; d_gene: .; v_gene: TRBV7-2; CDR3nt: TGTGCCAGCAGCTTAGATATAGCACGGAACACTGAAGCTTTCTTT; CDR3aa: CASSLDIARNTEAFF
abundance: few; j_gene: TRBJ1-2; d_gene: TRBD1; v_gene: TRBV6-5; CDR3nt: TGTGCCAGCACCGGAGACAGGGGATCTCACGGCTACACCTTC; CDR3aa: CASTGDRGSHGYTF
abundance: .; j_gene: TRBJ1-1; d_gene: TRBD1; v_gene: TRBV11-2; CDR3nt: TGTGCCAGCAGCTTAGAAGGACAGGGAGGGACTGAAGCTTTCTTT; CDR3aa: CASSLEGQGGTEAFF
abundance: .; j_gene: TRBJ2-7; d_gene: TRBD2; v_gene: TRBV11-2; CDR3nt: TGTGCCAGCAGCTTAGGACCAGCTAGCGGGTACGAGCAGTACTTC; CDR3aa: CASSLGPASGYEQYF
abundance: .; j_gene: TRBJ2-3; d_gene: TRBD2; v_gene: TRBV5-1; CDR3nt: TGCGCCAGCAGCTCCACTAGCGGGGGATACACAGATACGCAGTATTTT; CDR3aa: CASSSTSGGYTDTQYF
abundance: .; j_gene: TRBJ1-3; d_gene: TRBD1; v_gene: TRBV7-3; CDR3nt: TGTGCCAGCAGCTTAAGGACAGGGGCTGGAAACACCATATATTTT; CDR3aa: CASSLRTGAGNTIYF
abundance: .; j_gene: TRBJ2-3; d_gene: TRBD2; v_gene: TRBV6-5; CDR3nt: TGTGCCAGCGAAGCGGGGGCGGAAGATACGCAGTATTTT; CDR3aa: CASEAGAEDTQYF
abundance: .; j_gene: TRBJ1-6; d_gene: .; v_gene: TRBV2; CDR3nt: TGTGCCAGCAGTGGGGTCAACCATAATTCACCCCTCCACTTT; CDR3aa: CASSGVNHNSPLHF
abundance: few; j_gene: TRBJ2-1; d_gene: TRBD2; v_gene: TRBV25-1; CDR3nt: TGTGCCAGCAGTATAGCGGGGTCGAGCAATGAGCAGTTCTTC; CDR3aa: CASSIAGSSNEQFF
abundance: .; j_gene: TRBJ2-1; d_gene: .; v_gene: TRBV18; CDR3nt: TGTGCCAGCTCAACACAGCCGGGACCGTTTTTCGATGAGCAGTTCTTC; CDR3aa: CASSTQPGPFFDEQFF
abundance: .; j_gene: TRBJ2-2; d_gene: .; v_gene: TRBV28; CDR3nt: TGTGCCAGCAGTTTTTTTACCGGGGAGCTGTTTTTT; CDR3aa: CASSFFTGELFF
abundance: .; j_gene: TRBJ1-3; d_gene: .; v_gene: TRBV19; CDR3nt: TGTGCCAGTAGTTCAGAGGACTATACGGCCGGAAACACCATATATTTT; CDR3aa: CASSSEDYTAGNTIYF
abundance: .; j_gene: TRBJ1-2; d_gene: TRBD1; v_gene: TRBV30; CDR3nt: TGTGCCTGCCAACAGGGGGGGGTCTATGGCTACACCTTC; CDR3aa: CACQQGGVYGYTF
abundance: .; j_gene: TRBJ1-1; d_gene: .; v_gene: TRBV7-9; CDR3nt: TGTGCCAGCAGCTTAGCGCGGACGGATGAAGCTTTCTTT; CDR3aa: CASSLARTDEAFF